Following are 8 T cell receptor beta chains from one sample sequenced in a study of blood T cells in healthy people across ages. It was with a sample-barcoded 5' primer and a J-beta primer mix that a second PCR of roughly 7 to 12 cycles was run. A single record per CDR3 protein comes from TCRdb applying MiXCR to the 5' RACE reads. The sample lists just under 900,000 distinct CDR3 sequences, roughly 26% seen once, with 15% to 20% in the top ten. The sequenced sample consisted of blood. These receptors came from a woman over 75 in good health.

This clonotype was seen only a few times. The J gene is TRBJ1-1, the V gene TRBV6-2 or TRBV6-3, with D possibly matching TRBD1 (5 bases). Per the germline V gene, CDR1 is MNHEY and CDR2 is SVGEGT. This CDR3 has 15 residues. Trimming pared 8 bases from V and 3 bases from J, leaving 19 bases between. The CDR3 protein is CASGRKGLPHTEAFF. DNA for the CDR3: TGTGCCAGCGGTCGGAAGGGGCTACCCCACACTGAAGCTTTCTTT.

This clonotype was seen at least ten times. The chain's CDR3 is CASSFQDEAFF. The CDR3 DNA sequence: TGTGCCAGCAGTTTTCAGGACGAAGCTTTCTTT. This chain connects TRBV12-3 or TRBV12-4 to TRBJ1-1; D is unresolved. Trimming cost V 3 bases and J 8 bases, with 7 bases left between them. CDR3 length: 11 amino acids.

This clonotype has at least ten counts. The V call is TRBV5-1, the J call TRBJ1-2; 8 nucleotides match TRBD1. V lost 5 bases to trimming and J lost 8 bases; unmatched junction nucleotides: 5. The CDR3 extends over 12 amino acids. Germline V gene data show CDR1 as SGHRS and CDR2 as YFSETQ. CDR3 bases: TGCGCCAGCAGTGCAGGGGGCGACGGCTACACCTTC. It codes for CASSAGGDGYTF.

In this sample, this clonotype turned up many times. The chain joins TRBV7-2 to TRBJ2-3; tentatively, D is TRBD1 (6 bases). Germline-derived CDR1 and CDR2 are SGHTA and FQGNSA. This CDR3 region has 15 residues. Trimming pared 3 bases from V and 4 bases from J, leaving 14 bases between. The CDR3 DNA follows: TGTGCCAGCAGCTTTACAGGGAAGAGAGCAGATACGCAGTATTTT. Residues: CASSFTGKRADTQYF.

Points on this clonotype: A much larger clone differs from this one at a single base, so this may be a read error. V usage is TRBV12-3 or TRBV12-4 and J usage is TRBJ2-7, with 7 bases lining up with TRBD2. V was clipped by 9 bases and J by 6 bases; unmatched bases: 8. CDR3 length: 12 residues. The DNA for the CDR3 is TGTGCCAGTGGGAGGGGTGTAGGCGAGCAGTACTTC. This translates into CASGRGVGEQYF.

The sample holds many counts of this clonotype. V and J are TRBV2 and TRBJ2-1, with D hard to call. This CDR3 has 14 amino acids. Germline V lookup: CDR1 SNHLY, CDR2 FYNNEI. The V end was cut by 4 bases, the J end by 0 bases, with 7 bases between. The DNA of the CDR3 is TGTGCCAGCAGTGGCGATAGCTCCTACAATGAGCAGTTCTTC. It translates to CASSGDSSYNEQFF.

In its sample, this clonotype was seen a few times. This chain links TRBV12-3 or TRBV12-4 with TRBJ2-1, with 13 bases identical to TRBD2. Germline trimming cut 10 bases from V and 8 bases from J; bases unmatched to any gene: 11. The CDR3 totals 15 residues. The CDR3 sequence is CATIKTSGGADEQFF. The CDR3 nucleotides are TGTGCCACCATAAAAACTAGCGGGGGGGCCGATGAGCAGTTCTTC.

Points on this clonotype: Possible read error: a much larger clone is one base away. V and J are TRBV20-1 and TRBJ2-1; no firm D call. The DNA end is more similar to TRBJ2-7, so the J call may be wrong. Germline V gene lookup returns CDR1 DFQATT and CDR2 SNEGSKA (reference sequence). This CDR3 region has 13 residues. CDR3: CSARDLDYNEQYF. The CDR3 nucleotides are TGCAGTGCTAGAGATTTGGATTACAATGAGCAGTACTTC.